The entry below gives a single T cell receptor beta chain sequence along with its context. In this sample, this clone turned up once. The clone's antigen remains unknown. There are no base qualities to consult, and no much larger clone falls within one base. The library was built by means of the immunoSEQ multiplex PCR assay. About 10^5 TCR templates per sample were assayed by the deep sequencing platform. Genomic DNA extracted from sorted T cells was used for TCRbeta CDR3 sequencing. The source study handled its data this way. Clonal analysis of TCRbeta CDR3 data was done in the R programming language. Comparing unstimulated samples against CFSE-low samples taken after the reaction was how alloreactive CD4+ and CD8+ clones were defined. Regulatory or non-regulatory origin was assigned to alloreactive CD4+ clones by matching of sequences to sorted unstimulated Treg and non-Treg repertoires. TCRdb mirrors the immuneACCESS table, restricted to in-frame sequences. Some clones are absent from its copies; in checked studies, under half trace to an unresolved V gene, and the reason for the others is unknown. From that table come the V and J calls and clone size; the DNA was used to work out D and trimming. The sample records 99,000 or so clones, over 90% of which are singletons. The ten largest account for roughly 0.64% of the sample.

Sorted unstimulated T cells and proliferating T cells recovered from mixed lymphocyte reactions were subjected to TCRbeta CDR3 sequencing. Fresh whole blood from ten to eleven HLA-typed healthy donors served as the source for isolating PBMCs. To map where alloreactive clones came from, unstimulated CD4+ regulatory T cells were FACS-sorted. This entry belongs to a study of siplizumab effects on memory and regulatory T cells (dated by TCRdb to the late 2010s). A note on the overall study: The effect of the anti-CD2 antibody siplizumab on alloreactive T-cell subsets was examined in allogeneic mixed lymphocyte reactions constructed from human PBMCs.

V is pared back by 6 bases and J by 8 bases, with 8 bases lying between the germline termini. The CDR3 has 11 amino acids, counting the end cysteine and phenylalanine. Just the 33-base CDR3 DNA is kept, in frame starting at base 1. Via the germline V gene, CDR1 is ENHRY and CDR2 SYGVKD. General study outcomes and caveats: Unstimulated naive T cells appeared more diverse than memory T cells, and naive cells seemed to contribute substantially to the alloresponse. Roughly 80-97% of proliferating CD4+ or CD8+ clones could not be assigned a naive or memory phenotype. Among mappable alloreactive CD4+ clones, an average Treg-derived fraction of 68.8% was observed with siplizumab, compared with around 28% in control reactions. Because sequences at frequencies below about 10^-5 were poorly captured, only a minor fraction of alloreactive clones could be mapped back to unstimulated subsets. Whether proliferating Tregs from siplizumab cultures actually had suppressive function was not functionally confirmed. The cumulative frequency of alloreactive sequences traceable to unstimulated CD4+ memory T cells was significantly reduced by siplizumab.

The sequence came from a human donor in good health. The sample was Tregs sorted from blood. The rearranged segments are TRBV10-3 and TRBJ2-1; the D gene cannot be named for sure. Here the CDR3 is given as CAIRARDEQFF. The nucleotides are TGTGCCATCAGAGCTAGGGATGAGCAGTTCTTC.